The text below deals with one T cell receptor (beta chain). Its matching antigen is unknown. The data were taken from a study of cytomegalovirus exposure and HLA in healthy donors. For the study at large: Some 85 million unique TCRs from HLA-typed donors were held in an early data release.

Primers included in the PCR were 60 Vbeta and 13 Jbeta primers. Sequencing used immunoSEQ multiplex PCR; TCRdb keeps in-frame clones, though not all of them. The data hold over 95,000 clones, with roughly 70% observed a single time. The CDR3 contains 15 residues. CDR1 is SSHAT, CDR2 FNYEAQ, per germline (reference sequence). V dropped 1 base and J dropped 5 bases, with 14 bases sitting between them. General study findings and limits: Productive rates of about 87% or about 30% were seen for most TCR beta V segments in an earlier analysis.

The sample was PBMCs. This receptor was obtained from a man aged 18 to 30 in good health and CMV-seropositive. The V and J genes are TRBV7-7 and TRBJ2-5; possibly TRBD2 for D (6 bases). The CDR3 nucleotides read TGTGCCAGCAGCTTAGGCGGTGGCGGGGCGGAGACCCAGTACTTC. Residues: CASSLGGGGAETQYF.